This T cell receptor beta chain was sequenced during a study of CD8+CD57+ T cells in acquired aplastic anemia. This clonotype has at least ten counts. Its specificity is unknown. This CDR3 has 17 residues. J lost 0 bases, V lost 1 base, and 9 bases had no gene match. In germline, CDR1 is SGHNT, CDR2 YYREEE (reference sequence). Study results and limitations: Patients shared 25 to 35 CD8+ CDR3 sequences with controls.

TCR beta VDJ and CDR3 profiles were obtained from a genomic DNA template. A single record per CDR3 protein comes from TCRdb applying MiXCR to the reads. The sample records about 40,000 distinct CDR3 sequences, under 80% being singletons. Patients chosen for sequencing had CD8+CD57+ cells that had expanded, as shown by flow cytometry. Patients were untreated when blood was sampled. This TCR derives from a human donor with aplastic anemia. Sequencing was carried out using sorted CD4+, CD8+, or CD8+CD57+ T cells (not recorded which) from PBMCs. The chain combines TRBV5-4 with TRBJ1-2; 7 bases map to TRBD1. In nucleotides, the CDR3 is TGTGCCAGCAGCTTGTCCGGGACAGTCTTAGCTAACTATGGCTACACCTTC. Its protein product is CASSLSGTVLANYGYTF.